These T cell receptor beta chains were read from a single sample in a study of blood T cell repertoires in COVID-19. The method was immunoSEQ multiplex PCR; TCRdb's version includes in-frame clones alone and lacks a portion of them. The sample lists 65,000 to 80,000 clones, 82% occurring once. Specimen: peripheral blood. These receptors came from a human donor in a cohort sampled during active COVID-19. CDR3s include the opening cysteine and the closing phenylalanine or tryptophan. The order of the fields is V gene, D gene, clone size, J gene, CDR3 DNA, CDR3 protein. A D gene is named only where the DNA matches it firmly. Clone sizes are given selectively: once, few, many, or a class where the clone is expanded.

V gene: TRBV2; D gene: TRBD1; clone size: -; J gene: TRBJ2-5; CDR3 DNA: TGTGCCAGCAGTGAAGATCAGGGGGCAGATGGAGAGACCCAGTACTTC; CDR3 protein: CASSEDQGADGETQYF
V gene: TRBV18; D gene: TRBD1; clone size: -; J gene: TRBJ2-7; CDR3 DNA: TGTGCCAGCTCACCACGGACGGGACAGGGGTTAAACGAGCAGTACTTC; CDR3 protein: CASSPRTGQGLNEQYF
V gene: TRBV6-5; D gene: TRBD1; clone size: -; J gene: TRBJ1-1; CDR3 DNA: TGTGCCAGCAGGGTCGGACAGGGATCGGAAGCTTTCTTT; CDR3 protein: CASRVGQGSEAFF
V gene: TRBV3-1/TRBV3-2; D gene: -; clone size: many; J gene: TRBJ1-1; CDR3 DNA: TGTGCCAGCAGCCAAGTGAACAGGAACTCTGAAGCTTTCTTT; CDR3 protein: CASSQVNRNSEAFF
V gene: TRBV2; D gene: TRBD2; clone size: few; J gene: TRBJ2-2; CDR3 DNA: TGTGCCAGCATGGGGAGACTAGCGCAACACGGGGAGCTGTTTTTT; CDR3 protein: CASMGRLAQHGELFF
V gene: TRBV7-9; D gene: -; clone size: -; J gene: TRBJ2-5; CDR3 DNA: TGTGCCAGCAGCTTGGGTAGCATAGAGACCCAGTACTTC; CDR3 protein: CASSLGSIETQYF
V gene: TRBV20-1; D gene: -; clone size: -; J gene: TRBJ1-2; CDR3 DNA: TGCAGTGCTTGGCAGGGCGATGGCTACACCTTC; CDR3 protein: CSAWQGDGYTF
V gene: TRBV5-6; D gene: TRBD2; clone size: -; J gene: TRBJ2-7; CDR3 DNA: TGTGCCAGCAGCTTGGACCTAGCGGGGAGATACGAGCAGTACTTC; CDR3 protein: CASSLDLAGRYEQYF
V gene: TRBV19; D gene: TRBD1; clone size: -; J gene: TRBJ1-4; CDR3 DNA: TGTGCCAGTAGTATGGCCCCGACAGGGAAACTGTTTTTT; CDR3 protein: CASSMAPTGKLFF
V gene: TRBV18; D gene: -; clone size: -; J gene: TRBJ1-1; CDR3 DNA: TGTGCCAGCTCACCAACCAAAGCGGATGAGAACACTGAAGCTTTCTTT; CDR3 protein: CASSPTKADENTEAFF